This entry concerns a single T cell receptor beta chain. The sample is drawn from a study of radiotherapy plus CTLA-4 blockade in lung cancer. Germline V gene lookup returns CDR1 MDHEN and CDR2 SYDVKM. V was cut by 4 bases and J by 6 bases, with 12 bases left in between. This CDR3 has 14 amino acids. The study treated chemo-refractory metastatic non-small-cell lung cancer patients with focal radiation plus ipilimumab CTLA-4 blockade. Assay used: immunoSEQ multiplex PCR; TCRdb lists only in-frame clones, some missing. This table holds tens of thousands of clones, 80% to 85% found once. The receptor comes from a human donor with non-small cell lung cancer who had stable disease on radiotherapy plus ipilimumab. This chain joins TRBV28 and TRBJ2-2, with a possible D match to TRBD1 (6 bases). The source was peripheral blood, collected from a patient treated with radiotherapy plus ipilimumab. CDR3 in DNA: TGTGCCAGCAGTTACAGGGTGAAGGCCGGGGAGCTGTTTTTT. It codes for CASSYRVKAGELFF. The whole variable domain, remainder taken from reference TRBV28 and TRBJ2-2, is DVKVTQSSRYLVKRTGEKVFLECVQDMDHENMFWYRQDPGLGLRLIYFSYDVKMKEKGDIPEGYSVSREKKERFSLILESASTNQTSMYLCASSYRVKAGELFFGEGSRLTVL.